These T cell receptor beta chains were read from a single sample in a study of cytomegalovirus exposure and HLA in healthy donors. The method was immunoSEQ multiplex PCR; TCRdb's version includes in-frame clones alone and lacks a portion of them. The repertoire holds around 100,000 clones, with 10% as singletons. The material sequenced was PBMCs. The receptors here all came from a man between 35 and 55 years old in good health and CMV-seropositive. Both conserved end residues are part of each CDR3. A D gene is named only where the DNA matches it firmly. The size field is filled for only some rows; it gives once, few, many or a size class.

D,J,V,size,length,CDR3,DNA
NA,TRBJ1-3,TRBV5-1,few,16,CASSLEGGSSGNTIYF,TGCGCCAGCAGCTTGGAAGGGGGTAGCTCTGGAAACACCATATATTTT
NA,TRBJ2-6,TRBV11-3,few,15,CASSLASSGANVLTF,TGTGCCAGCAGCTTGGCCAGCTCTGGGGCCAACGTCCTGACTTTC
TRBD2,TRBJ2-4,TRBV28,NA,15,CASSFGSGSRNIQYF,TGTGCCAGCAGTTTTGGTAGCGGGAGTAGGAACATTCAGTACTTC
NA,TRBJ2-7,TRBV11-2,few,13,CASSLDLAYEQYF,TGTGCCAGCAGCTTAGATCTCGCCTACGAGCAGTACTTC
TRBD2,TRBJ2-1,TRBV4-1,few,20,CASSQDSVSGSVGSYNEQFF,TGCGCCAGCAGCCAAGATTCGGTTAGCGGGAGTGTCGGTTCCTACAATGAGCAGTTCTTC
NA,TRBJ1-2,TRBV9,NA,14,CASSDRTATNGYTF,TGTGCCAGCAGCGACCGGACAGCCACGAACGGCTACACCTTC
NA,TRBJ1-5,TRBV27,NA,15,CASSLSWGGNQPQHF,TGTGCCAGCAGTTTATCTTGGGGGGGCAATCAGCCCCAGCATTTT
NA,TRBJ2-7,TRBV11-3,NA,15,CASSTPGLGFYEQYF,TGTGCCAGCAGCACTCCGGGACTGGGATTCTACGAGCAGTACTTC
NA,TRBJ1-3,TRBV29-1,few,14,CSVEVGGTTGTIYF,TGCAGCGTTGAAGTGGGAGGGACCACCGGCACCATATATTTT
NA,TRBJ1-1,TRBV9,few,13,CASSDPGVTEAFF,TGTGCCAGCAGTGACCCTGGAGTTACTGAAGCTTTCTTT
NA,TRBJ1-2,TRBV10-2,few,13,CASLFDRGYGYTF,TGCGCCAGCCTTTTTGACAGAGGTTATGGCTACACCTTC
NA,TRBJ1-1,TRBV5-1,few,15,CASSQPGQLNTEAFF,TGCGCCAGCAGTCAACCGGGACAACTGAACACTGAAGCTTTCTTT
TRBD2,TRBJ2-7,TRBV7-3,few,14,CASSPGGELGEQYF,TGTGCCAGCAGCCCCGGGGGGGAACTGGGCGAGCAGTACTTC
TRBD2,TRBJ2-1,TRBV28,few,17,CASSYPSSSGVYNEQFF,TGTGCCAGCAGTTACCCCTCCTCTAGCGGGGTTTACAATGAGCAGTTCTTC
TRBD2,TRBJ2-3,TRBV4-2,few,16,CASSQDLAGGPNTQYF,TGTGCCAGCAGCCAAGATTTAGCGGGAGGGCCTAACACGCAGTATTTT
NA,TRBJ2-3,TRBV4-3,many,16,CASSQVTGVGTDTQYF,TGCGCCAGCAGCCAAGTTACGGGAGTAGGGACAGATACGCAGTATTTT
TRBD1,TRBJ1-5,TRBV6-4,few,13,CASSPTGGQPQHF,TGTGCCAGCAGTCCGACAGGGGGGCAGCCCCAGCATTTT
TRBD2,TRBJ2-3,TRBV27,few,15,CASSPGTSGRNTQYF,TGTGCCAGCAGTCCCGGGACTAGCGGGAGGAATACGCAGTATTTT
NA,TRBJ2-7,TRBV30,few,14,CAWSYPGTGYEQYF,TGTGCCTGGAGCTATCCGGGCACGGGGTACGAGCAGTACTTC